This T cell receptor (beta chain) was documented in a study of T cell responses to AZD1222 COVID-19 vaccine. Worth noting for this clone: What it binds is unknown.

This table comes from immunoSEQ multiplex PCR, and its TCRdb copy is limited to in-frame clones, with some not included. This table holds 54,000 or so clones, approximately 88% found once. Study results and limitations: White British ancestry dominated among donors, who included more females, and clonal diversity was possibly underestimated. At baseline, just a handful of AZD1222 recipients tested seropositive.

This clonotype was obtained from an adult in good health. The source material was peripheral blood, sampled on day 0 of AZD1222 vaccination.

CDR3 protein: CASSPGTSGRGNEQFF. CDR3 coding DNA: TGTGCCAGCAGCCCCGGGACTAGCGGGAGAGGGAATGAGCAGTTCTTC. The chain carries TRBV7-3 and TRBJ2-1; 14 bases line up with TRBD2. This CDR3 spans 16 amino acids. The V segment lost 5 bases and the J segment 7 bases; nucleotides outside the gene matches: 7. Germline assignment: CDR1 SGHTA and CDR2 FQGTGA.